This T cell receptor (beta chain) was sequenced during a study of a mutant IDH1 vaccine in newly diagnosed glioma. The time point denotes: week 11, during vaccination. One vaccine dose held 300 ug of mutant IDH1 20-mer peptide and came with topical imiquimod. Points on this clone: No antigen is known for it.

The data were produced by immunoSEQ multiplex PCR, yet TCRdb's version contains in-frame clones alone and is incomplete. This table holds tens of thousands of clones, approximately 84% found once. This TCR was recovered from a woman aged 45-65 years with glioma. The sample here was PBMCs, taken from a glioma patient whose treatment included an IDH1 peptide vaccine.

CDR3 in DNA: TGCGCCAGCATAAGGTCGCCAGGGGGAGTCGAGACCCAGTACTTC. This gives the protein CASIRSPGGVETQYF. V is TRBV5-1 and J is TRBJ2-5, with TRBD1 matching over 7 bases. The CDR3 loop spans 15 amino acids. CDR1 is SGHRS, CDR2 YFSETQ, per germline. Germline trimming cut 6 bases from V and 5 bases from J; bases unmatched to any gene: 13.